This T cell receptor (beta chain) was observed in a study of T cell responses to AZD1222 COVID-19 vaccine. Profiled with immunoSEQ multiplex PCR; TCRdb holds only in-frame clones, not every one. The sample yields some 200,000 clones, 92% seen once. The input for sequencing was peripheral blood, taken on day 0 of AZD1222 vaccination. This TCR was sampled from an adult in good health.

CDR3 in DNA: TGTGCCAGCAGCTTTGGGACTAGCGGGGAGCAGTTCTTC. It codes for CASSFGTSGEQFF. This rearrangement joins TRBV7-9 to TRBJ2-1, with 12 bases identical to TRBD2. Germline loops: CDR1 SEHNR, CDR2 FQNEAQ (reference sequence). Trimming cost V 3 bases and J 10 bases; bases outside gene matches: 1. The CDR3 spans 13 residues.